Shown below are 30 T cell receptor beta chains from a single sample sequenced in a study of Tregs in tolerant kidney transplant recipients (dated by TCRdb to the late 2010s). The library came from the immunoSEQ multiplex PCR assay. TCRdb limited this immuneACCESS table to in-frame rearrangements with V and J called. A share of clones is missing; checked studies link under half to unresolved V genes, and the rest is unexplained. This sample's table contains roughly 15,000 clones. The top ten clones comprise less than 4% of the sample. The transplants used related donors with nonmyeloablative bone marrow transplantation, and mixed chimerism in the human trials was transient. Sequencing used CD4+ T cells from blood (PBMCs), obtained 12 months after the transplant. Source of these receptors: a human patient who received a combined kidney and bone marrow transplant. Some T cells may have been brought in with the graft after a transplant.

Concerning this clone itself: The CDR3 is cut off 3 residues early in the read; its end comes from the germline J gene. V usage is TRBV7-2 and J usage is TRBJ2-3, with 8 positions matching TRBD2. V was pared by 4 bases and J by 1 base, with 4 bases of the junction left unmatched. The CDR3 extends over 15 amino acids. CDR1 is SGHTA and CDR2 is FQGNSA in the germline V gene. CDR3 residues: CASSSSGGGTDTQYF. The sequenced CDR3 bases are TGTGCCAGCAGCTCCTCCGGGGGGGGCACAGATACG.

By frequency, this clone registers medium-sized. The read gets to within 3 residues of the CDR3 end, and the germline J gene fills in the rest. Different DNA sequences within this sample yield the same CDR3. The chain has TRBV7-3 and TRBJ2-2; TRBD2 is a possible D gene (5 bases). The length of the CDR3 is 12 residues. The V gene lost 2 bases and the J gene lost 10 bases, with 8 bases spanning the gap. Germline V gene sequence: CDR1 SGHTA, CDR2 FQGTGA. The CDR3 spells CASSLSGVELFF. The CDR3 bases that were read are TGTGCCAGCAGCTTATCCGGGGTGGAG.

Concerning this clone: Sequencing ends 3 residues short of the CDR3 end; the germline J gene provides the rest. This chain links TRBV7-2 with TRBJ2-3; 12 bases line up with TRBD2. J was trimmed by 4 bases and V by 6 bases; bases with no gene match: 5. Germline CDR1 and CDR2: SGHTA and FQGNSA. This CDR3 has 15 amino acids. CDR3 sequence reads: CASRLAGGPADTQYF. The CDR3 bases that were read are TGTGCCAGCAGGCTAGCGGGAGGGCCCGCAGATACG. Supplemented by reference TRBV7-2 and TRBJ2-3, the full variable domain reads GAGVSQSPSNKVTEKGKDVELRCDPISGHTALYWYRQSLGQGLEFLIYFQGNSAPDKSGLPSDRFSAERTGGSVSTLTIQRTQQEDSAVYLCASRLAGGPADTQYFGPGTRLTVL.

About this clone: The sequence runs out 3 residues before the end of the CDR3; the remainder is reconstructed from the germline J gene. The chain recombines TRBV5-1 with TRBJ2-3, with 8 bases matching TRBD1. The J segment lost 5 bases and the V segment lost 3 bases, leaving 5 bases of the junction unmatched. The CDR3 runs to 14 residues. Germline CDR1 reads SGHRS; CDR2 reads YFSETQ. The CDR3 is CASSSGQGGDTQYF. CDR3 bases read: TGCGCCAGCAGCTCAGGACAGGGCGGAGATACG.

CDR3 loop: CASSPLGARYNEQFF. CDR3 bases read: TGTGCCAGCAGCCCTTTGGGGGCGCGCTACAATGAG. The chain has TRBV7-9 and TRBJ2-1, with D perhaps matching TRBD1 (6 bases). The missing CDR3 end, 3 residues past where the read stops, is filled in from the germline J gene. Trimming stripped 5 bases from V and 3 bases from J, with 14 bases between. CDR3 length: 15 residues. Germline CDR1 is SEHNR and CDR2 is FQNEAQ (reference sequence).

A word on this clone: The read gets to within 3 residues of the CDR3 end, and the germline J gene fills in the rest. The chain uses TRBV29-1 and TRBJ2-5; the D gene is possibly TRBD2 (6 bases). Germline CDR1 is SQVTM and CDR2 is ANQGSEA. Trimming shortened V by 3 bases and J by 7 bases, and 18 bases separated the two germline ends. The CDR3 loop spans 14 amino acids. The CDR3 loop is CSVEGTPAVGTQYF. The CDR3 DNA, read in part, is TGCAGCGTTGAGGGGACTCCGGCGGTGGGGACC.

The CDR3 here is CSVDSPTDTQYF. CDR3 DNA, as far as it was read: TGCAGCGTGGACTCCCCCACAGATACG. V gene TRBV29-1 combines with J gene TRBJ2-3, with D perhaps matching TRBD2 (5 bases). The read terminates 3 residues before the CDR3 end, so the remaining end is supplied by the germline J gene. The germline gives CDR1 SQVTM, CDR2 ANQGSEA. V was shortened by 6 bases and J by 2 bases, with 9 bases between the two germline ends. The CDR3 length is 12 residues.

Concerning this clone: The CDR3 end lies 3 residues beyond the end of the read and is filled in from the germline J gene. The chain is built from TRBV6-1 and TRBJ2-2; 10 nucleotides line up with TRBD2. V shed 2 bases, J shed 3 bases, and the junction held 9 bases outside the gene matches. Germline V lookup: CDR1 MNHNS, CDR2 SASEGT. The CDR3 sequence is 18 residues long. CDR3 amino acids: CASSERPSGSLHTGELFF. The sequenced part of the CDR3 DNA is TGTGCCAGCAGTGAACGGCCTAGCGGGAGTCTTCACACCGGGGAG.

In the case of this clone: The read ends 3 residues shy of where the CDR3 ends; the end is completed using the germline J gene. The V gene is TRBV19, the J gene TRBJ2-4; TRBD1 matches 7 bases. CDR3 length: 18 amino acids. J lost 7 bases, V lost 5 bases, and 20 bases had no gene match. Germline V gene data show CDR1 as LNHDA and CDR2 as SQIVND (reference sequence). This CDR3 is CASSAGISLRGQNNIQYF. CDR3 DNA (partial): TGTGCCAGTAGTGCAGGCATCTCTCTGAGGGGACAGAACAACATT.

As for this clone: The read ends 3 residues early relative to the CDR3; the germline J gene fills the gap. The genes are TRBV7-2 and TRBJ1-1; 7 bases fit TRBD1. Germline CDR1 reads SGHTA; CDR2 reads FQGNSA. Germline trimming cut 0 bases from V and 1 base from J; bases unmatched to any gene: 2. This CDR3 is built from 15 residues. The CDR3 here is CASSLATGANTEAFF. The sequenced CDR3 bases are TGTGCCAGCAGCTTAGCCACAGGGGCGAACACTGAA.

Turning to this clone: The read gets to within 3 residues of the CDR3 end, and the germline J gene fills in the rest. V usage is TRBV20-1 and J usage is TRBJ1-5; TRBD1 agrees at 7 bases. The germline CDR1 and CDR2 sequences are DFQATT and SNEGSKA (reference sequence). Trimming at V came to 5 bases and at J to 3 bases, leaving 13 bases not matched to a gene. The CDR3 extends over 16 amino acids. CDR3 DNA, as far as it was read: TGCAGTGCTGAGGACAGGCAAACCAAAAACAATCAGCCC. This gives the protein CSAEDRQTKNNQP. The entire CDR3 protein reads CSAEDRQTKNNQPQHF.

In regard to this clone: Sequencing ends 3 residues short of the CDR3 end; the germline J gene provides the rest. The chain links TRBV5-1 to TRBJ2-1, with 8 bases identical to TRBD2. Germline values: CDR1 SGHRS, CDR2 YFSETQ. J lost 4 bases, V lost 2 bases, and 8 bases had no gene match. The CDR3 is made up of 16 amino acids. This CDR3 is CASSFRTSIKYNEQFF. CDR3 DNA (partial): TGCGCCAGCAGCTTTCGGACTAGCATTAAGTACAATGAG.

About this clone itself: The read ends 3 residues shy of where the CDR3 ends; the end is completed using the germline J gene. This sequence joins TRBV10-3 and TRBJ2-1; 12 bases are shared with TRBD2. V gave up 2 bases and J gave up 5 bases; unmatched junction bases: 7. CDR3 length: 17 amino acids. Germline V gene data show CDR1 as ENHRY and CDR2 as SYGVKD. This chain's CDR3 is CAISEGSGLAGHNEQFF. The sequenced part of the CDR3 DNA is TGTGCCATCAGTGAGGGATCGGGACTAGCGGGTCACAATGAG.

A note on this clone: With the read ending 3 residues before the CDR3 end, the germline J gene is used to fill in that end. The chain uses TRBV5-1 and TRBJ1-2; a possible D gene is TRBD1 (6 bases). Germline loops: CDR1 SGHRS, CDR2 YFSETQ. Deletions cut 4 bases from V and 0 bases from J, with 10 bases between. The CDR3 runs 14 residues. CDR3 DNA (partial): TGCGCCAGCAGCGACAGGAAATCTAACTATGGC. Its translation: CASSDRKSNYG. The full CDR3 sequence reads CASSDRKSNYGYTF.

About this clone itself: The read terminates 3 residues ahead of where the CDR3 ends, so the germline J gene completes it. The chain combines TRBV13 with TRBJ2-1; 12 bases fit TRBD2. CDR1 is PRHDT, CDR2 FYEKMQ, per germline (reference sequence). This CDR3 has 15 residues. With 5 bases clipped from V and 7 bases from J, the junction kept 6 bases outside the gene matches. The CDR3 here is CASSPRLAGGNEQFF. The DNA read from the CDR3 is TGTGCCAGCAGCCCGAGGCTAGCGGGAGGGAATGAG. Variable domain in full (rest from reference TRBV13 and TRBJ2-1): AAGVIQSPRHLIKEKRETATLKCYPIPRHDTVYWYQQGPGQDPQFLISFYEKMQSDKGSIPDRFSAQQFSDYHSELNMSSLELGDSALYFCASSPRLAGGNEQFFGPGTRLTVL.

To note about this clone: The read falls 3 residues short of the CDR3 end, and the missing part is taken from the germline J gene. The chain carries TRBV2 and TRBJ2-1; D is unresolved. The germline V and J ends were trimmed by 2 bases and 1 base, with 9 bases remaining between them. Per the germline V gene, CDR1 is SNHLY and CDR2 is FYNNEI. This CDR3 has 15 residues. The sequenced part of the CDR3 DNA is TGTGCCAGCAGTGAAACCCCCAGGTCCTACAATGAG. Translating it yields CASSETPRSYNE. The CDR3 reads in full as CASSETPRSYNEQFF. The full variable domain, in which reference TRBV2 and TRBJ2-1 provide the parts outside the CDR3, is EPEVTQTPSHQVTQMGQEVILRCVPISNHLYFYWYRQILGQKVEFLVSFYNNEISEKSEIFDDQFSVERPDGSNFTLKIRSTKLEDSAMYFCASSETPRSYNEQFFGPGTRLTVL.

A word on this clone: The sequenced fragment ends 3 residues before the CDR3 boundary, so the rest is inferred from the germline J gene. The chain combines TRBV7-3 with TRBJ2-7; 7 positions agree with TRBD2. Trimming removed 4 bases from V and 3 bases from J; junction bases left unmatched: 3. CDR1 SGHTA and CDR2 FQGTGA come from the germline V gene. This CDR3 is built from 13 residues. The CDR3 DNA, read in part, is TGTGCCAGCAGCTCTAGCGGAGGCTACGAG. This encodes CASSSSGGYE. Given in full, the CDR3 is CASSSSGGYEQYF.

Note on this clone: The read gets to within 3 residues of the CDR3 end, and the germline J gene fills in the rest. The chain uses TRBV7-9 and TRBJ2-1, with unresolved D. V lost 4 bases and J lost 6, with 13 bases in between. In germline, CDR1 is SEHNR, CDR2 FQNEAQ (reference sequence). The CDR3 loop spans 14 amino acids. CDR3 sequence: CASSWPLVRNEQFF. CDR3 bases read: TGTGCCAGCAGCTGGCCCCTCGTTCGCAATGAG.

A note on this clone: The read is 3 residues too short to cover the CDR3 end, so that end is filled in from the germline J gene. The V gene is TRBV2, the J gene TRBJ1-5; D uncertain. V was pared by 4 bases and J by 5 bases, with 18 bases between. This CDR3 is 16 amino acids long. Germline values: CDR1 SNHLY, CDR2 FYNNEI. CDR3 DNA (partial): TGTGCCAGCAGTGTAGGTCGGGGTCTGGGAGATCAGCCC. Protein: CASSVGRGLGDQP. The full CDR3 protein reads CASSVGRGLGDQPQHF.

A note on this clone: The read falls 3 residues short of the CDR3 end, and the missing part is taken from the germline J gene. Other DNA sequences of this sample code for an identical CDR3. This chain links TRBV7-2 with TRBJ2-7; 7 bases are a match to TRBD2. CDR1 is SGHTA, CDR2 FQGNSA, per germline. V shed 6 bases, J shed 2 bases, and the junction held 10 bases outside the gene matches. The CDR3 is 15 amino acids. CDR3 DNA (partial): TGTGCCAGCAGTCTACGGCTAGCGGAGACCTACGAG. Translating gives CASSLRLAETYE. The CDR3 as a whole reads CASSLRLAETYEQYF.

With respect to this clone: With the read ending 3 residues before the CDR3 end, the germline J gene is used to fill in that end. The chain carries TRBV20-1 and TRBJ1-6; 7 bases agree with TRBD1. CDR3 length: 14 residues. Germline V lookup: CDR1 DFQATT, CDR2 SNEGSKA (reference sequence). V dropped 0 bases and J dropped 10; count of bases not matched to a gene: 6. Partial CDR3 DNA: TGCAGTGCTAGAGATGAGAGGGGGCGCTCACCC. Translation gives CSARDERGRSP. The whole CDR3 sequence reads CSARDERGRSPLHF.

A remark on this clone: The read finishes 3 residues shy of the CDR3 end, and the germline J gene is used to complete it. The chain carries TRBV13 and TRBJ2-5; TRBD2 aligns across 14 bases. The V gene's germline CDR1 is PRHDT and CDR2 FYEKMQ (reference sequence). Trimming removed 5 bases from V and 4 bases from J; junction bases left unmatched: 9. The CDR3 runs to 17 residues. The CDR3 DNA, read in part, is TGTGCCAGCAGCGCGGGACTAGCGGGAGAATCAGGAGAGACC. Amino acids: CASSAGLAGESGET. In full, the CDR3 is CASSAGLAGESGETQYF. Complete variable domain (other parts from reference TRBV13 and TRBJ2-5): AAGVIQSPRHLIKEKRETATLKCYPIPRHDTVYWYQQGPGQDPQFLISFYEKMQSDKGSIPDRFSAQQFSDYHSELNMSSLELGDSALYFCASSAGLAGESGETQYFGPGTRLLVL.

About this clone: With the read ending 3 residues before the CDR3 end, the germline J gene is used to fill in that end. The sample holds other DNA sequences that translate to the same CDR3. The rearrangement links TRBV5-1 to TRBJ1-1; maybe TRBD1 (6 bases). This CDR3 region has 14 residues. The V gene lost 4 bases and the J gene lost 2 bases, with 12 bases spanning the gap. The V gene's germline CDR1 is SGHRS and CDR2 YFSETQ. Incomplete CDR3 DNA: TGCGCCAGCAGCCTGGACAGTTCCAACACTGAA. Amino acid sequence: CASSLDSSNTE. The whole CDR3 protein reads CASSLDSSNTEAFF.

This clone registers medium-sized by frequency. The read terminates 3 residues before the CDR3 end, so the remaining end is supplied by the germline J gene. The V gene is TRBV20-1, the J gene TRBJ2-7, with 11 bases identical to TRBD2. The germline V gene has CDR1 DFQATT and CDR2 SNEGSKA (reference sequence). CDR3 length: 15 amino acids. J lost 5 bases, V lost 4 bases, and 10 bases had no gene match. The part of the CDR3 DNA that was read is TGCAGTGCTATCCCGGGACTAGCGGTTTACGACGAG. Its protein product is CSAIPGLAVYDE. The whole CDR3 is CSAIPGLAVYDEQYF.

Remarks on this clone: The CDR3 extends 3 residues past the end of the read, so its final part is completed from the germline J gene. The J gene is TRBJ2-7, the V gene TRBV7-9; TRBD2 matches 8 bases. Germline V gene lookup returns CDR1 SEHNR and CDR2 FQNEAQ (reference sequence). Trimming took 6 bases from V and 5 from J; bases not matched to a gene: 6. This CDR3 comprises 13 residues. The CDR3 bases that were read are TGTGCCAGCAGACCCACGGGGGGGAACGAG. It specifies CASRPTGGNE. The whole CDR3 reads CASRPTGGNEQYF.

On this clone itself: The read terminates 3 residues before the CDR3 end, so the remaining end is supplied by the germline J gene. V is TRBV19 and J is TRBJ2-1, with D possibly TRBD2 on 6 matching bases. Per the germline V gene, CDR1 is LNHDA and CDR2 is SQIVND (reference sequence). The length of the CDR3 is 14 residues. V lost 4 bases, J lost 4 bases, and 11 bases lay in between. The CDR3 bases that were read are TGTGCCAGTAGTAAGGCTAGCGTATACAATGAG. Translation: CASSKASVYNE. The complete CDR3 reads CASSKASVYNEQFF.

To note about this clone: The read halts 3 residues ahead of the CDR3 end, with the missing end drawn from the germline J gene. This sequence joins TRBV20-1 and TRBJ1-5; TRBD1 agrees at 7 bases. Germline V gene lookup returns CDR1 DFQATT and CDR2 SNEGSKA (reference sequence). This CDR3 comprises 16 residues. V was clipped by 3 bases and J by 3 bases; unmatched bases: 11. The CDR3 bases that were read are TGCAGTGCTAGGGGATTAGGACAGGCCGACAATCAGCCC. The encoded protein is CSARGLGQADNQP. The full-length CDR3 reads as CSARGLGQADNQPQHF.

Comments on this clone: The CDR3 end is not reached by the read, which stops 3 residues before it; the germline J gene fills it in. The V gene is TRBV6-2 or TRBV6-3, the J gene TRBJ1-1; TRBD1 is a possible D gene (6 bases). The CDR3 is 15 residues long. Deletions cut 7 bases from V and 6 bases from J, with 21 bases between. The V gene's germline CDR1 is MNHEY and CDR2 SVGEGT. Partial CDR3 DNA: TGTGCCAGCAACCCAGGGAGGTGGGACAACGCTGAA. The encoded protein is CASNPGRWDNAE. The full CDR3 sequence reads CASNPGRWDNAEAFF.

On this clone itself: The CDR3 goes on 3 residues after the read ends, and that part is filled in from the germline J gene. The chain employs TRBV5-5 and TRBJ1-2; TRBD1 agrees at 9 bases. The CDR3 length is 14 residues. Trimming cost V 3 bases and J 3 bases; bases outside gene matches: 3. CDR1 and CDR2 (germline): SGHKS, YYEKEE (reference sequence). Incomplete CDR3 DNA: TGTGCCAGCAGCTCGGGACAGGGCCACTATGGC. Its translation is CASSSGQGHYG. Given in full, the CDR3 is CASSSGQGHYGYTF.

Concerning this clone: The CDR3 is cut off 3 residues early in the read; its end comes from the germline J gene. The chain links TRBV28 to TRBJ2-7; TRBD1 aligns across 7 bases. In germline, CDR1 is MDHEN, CDR2 SYDVKM. The CDR3 contains 13 residues. The V segment lost 6 bases and the J segment 4 bases; nucleotides outside the gene matches: 6. CDR3 bases read: TGTGCCAGCAGCTGGGACAGCTTATACGAG. Translation gives CASSWDSLYE. The full CDR3 protein reads CASSWDSLYEQYF. Filled out from reference TRBV28 and TRBJ2-7, the complete variable domain reads DVKVTQSSRYLVKRTGEKVFLECVQDMDHENMFWYRQDPGLGLRLIYFSYDVKMKEKGDIPEGYSVSREKKERFSLILESASTNQTSMYLCASSWDSLYEQYFGPGTRLTVT.